The 19 T cell receptor beta chains reported below all come from one sample, sequenced in a study of T cells in Graves' hyperthyroidism and ophthalmopathy. It was RNA transcripts that yielded the amplified TCR beta CDR3 regions. The study used the HTBI primer set for a first-round RT-PCR of the TCR CDR3. TCRdb independently ran MiXCR on the multiplex PCR reads; one entry per CDR3 protein. The table includes about 58,000 distinct CDR3 sequences, 40% to 55% detected once. The sample was blood. The receptor set was obtained from a woman in her 30s with Graves' ophthalmopathy.

The chain combines TRBV20-1 with TRBJ2-1; TRBD1 aligns across 7 bases. Germline-derived CDR1 and CDR2 are DFQATT and SNEGSKA (reference sequence). The CDR3 length is 14 residues. Trimming cost V 6 bases and J 8 bases; bases outside gene matches: 13. The CDR3 here is CSAHTRTGNYEQFF. CDR3 in DNA: TGCAGTGCCCACACCCGGACAGGAAACTATGAGCAGTTCTTC.

This clonotype was recorded at least ten times. The chain links TRBV2 to TRBJ1-4; maybe TRBD1 (5 bases). Germline assignment: CDR1 SNHLY and CDR2 FYNNEI. The length of the CDR3 is 13 residues. The ends were cut back, 1 base at V and 6 bases at J, with 6 bases in the middle. CDR3 bases: TGTGCCAGCAGTGAAGGGGGGGATGAAAAACTGTTTTTT. Its translation: CASSEGGDEKLFF.

In regard to this clonotype: Since the CDR3 does not end with the conserved phenylalanine or tryptophan, this likely comes from a read error. The CDR3 nucleotides read TGTGCCAGCAGCATCCTAACGGGAGGGCGGGACAATGAGCAGTTCCTC. Amino acids: CASSILTGGRDNEQFL. The chain links TRBV7-9 to TRBJ2-1, with TRBD2 identical over 8 bases. The CDR3 has 16 residues. V was clipped by 5 bases and J by 5 bases; unmatched bases: 11. The V gene's germline CDR1 is SEHNR and CDR2 FQNEAQ (reference sequence).

The rearrangement links TRBV28 to TRBJ2-1, with D unresolved. Germline V gene data show CDR1 as MDHEN and CDR2 as SYDVKM. Trimming cost V 4 bases and J 0 bases, with 7 bases left between them. There are 14 residues in the CDR3. The CDR3 region has the DNA TGTGCCAGCAGTTCCCTAGGCTCCTACAATGAGCAGTTCTTC. It translates to CASSSLGSYNEQFF.

On this clonotype itself: Given the absence of the conserved phenylalanine or tryptophan at the CDR3 end, a read error is likely. The genes are TRBV9 and TRBJ2-3; 9 bases are a match to TRBD2. CDR1 and CDR2 from the germline V gene are SGDLS and YYNGEE. CDR3 size: 16 residues. V shed 3 bases and J 4 bases; nucleotides not matched to a gene: 9. The CDR3 loop is CASSAALAGDSDTQYL. Written as DNA, the CDR3 is TGTGCCAGCAGCGCAGCATTAGCGGGAGATTCAGATACGCAGTATCTT.

The sample holds many counts of this clonotype. The CDR3 protein is CASSYRAGIYNEQFF. The CDR3 nucleotides read TGCGCCAGCAGCTATCGGGCAGGGATCTACAATGAGCAGTTCTTC. The rearrangement uses TRBV4-1 and TRBJ2-1, with D perhaps TRBD1 (5 bases). There are 15 residues in the CDR3. V lost 5 bases to trimming and J lost 3 bases, with 14 bases between them. Germline loops: CDR1 MGHRA, CDR2 YSYEKL.

The genes are TRBV5-4 and TRBJ2-5, with TRBD2 as a possible D gene (6 bases). V was pared by 5 bases and J by 5 bases, with 16 bases between. CDR1 and CDR2 from the germline V gene are SGHNT and YYREEE (reference sequence). CDR3 length: 14 residues. The CDR3 bases are TGTGCCAGCAGTTACTCCGGGACTCCGGAGACCCAGTACTTC. Translating it yields CASSYSGTPETQYF.

This clonotype came up many times. V and J are TRBV19 and TRBJ2-3, with TRBD2 matching over 8 bases. J gave up 0 bases and V 6 bases, and 5 bases lay outside the gene matches. The length of the CDR3 is 15 residues. Looked up from germline, CDR1 is LNHDA and CDR2 is SQIVND (reference sequence). This CDR3 reads CASSGTRRSTDTQYF. Here the CDR3 DNA reads TGTGCCAGTAGCGGGACTAGGCGTAGCACAGATACGCAGTATTTT.

This clonotype has a count of ten or more. The V call is TRBV6-6, the J call TRBJ1-5, with no clear D. Germline assignment: CDR1 MNHNY and CDR2 SVGAGI (reference sequence). The germline V and J ends were trimmed by 7 bases and 2 bases, with 12 bases remaining between them. The CDR3 contains 14 residues. The CDR3 region has the DNA TGTGCCAGCATCGGTCAGTGGGGCAATCAGCCCCAGCATTTT. Amino acids: CASIGQWGNQPQHF.

The rearrangement links TRBV7-2 to TRBJ2-7, with 7 bases identical to TRBD2. This CDR3 is built from 15 residues. V was pared by 1 base and J by 1 base, with 4 bases of the junction left unmatched. Germline V CDR1 and CDR2: SGHTA, FQGNSA. Here the CDR3 reads CASSLVVSGSYEQYF. CDR3 sequence (DNA): TGTGCCAGCAGCTTAGTGGTTAGCGGGTCCTACGAGCAGTACTTC.

V gene TRBV6-5 combines with J gene TRBJ2-1; D possibly corresponds to TRBD2 (6 bases). Germline CDR1 reads MNHEY; CDR2 reads SVGAGI. This CDR3 spans 11 amino acids. Trimming shortened V by 5 bases and J by 12 bases, and 11 bases separated the two germline ends. The CDR3 DNA sequence: TGTGCCAGCAGTGAGGGACTGACGCAGTTCTTC. Its translation is CASSEGLTQFF.

The chain employs TRBV5-1 and TRBJ1-2; D unclear. Germline V CDR1 and CDR2: SGHRS, YFSETQ. The V and J ends lost 0 bases and 8 bases respectively, with 8 bases between them. The length of the CDR3 is 12 residues. The CDR3 region is CASSLESGGYTF. CDR3 nucleotide sequence: TGCGCCAGCAGCTTGGAGAGCGGGGGCTACACCTTC.

This clonotype was counted at least ten times. The chain carries TRBV7-3 and TRBJ2-5; no clear D gene. This CDR3 spans 15 amino acids. The ends were cut back, 6 bases at V and 5 bases at J, with 19 bases in the middle. Germline assignment: CDR1 SGHTA and CDR2 FQGTGA. DNA of the CDR3: TGTGCCAGCAGTGTATATGCCGGGCCAAGGGAGACCCAGTACTTC. Protein: CASSVYAGPRETQYF.

The chain's CDR3 is CASRLAGTDTQFF. The CDR3 DNA is TGTGCCAGTAGACTAGCGGGCACAGATACGCAGTTCTTC. The chain links TRBV19 to TRBJ2-1; 9 bases are a match to TRBD2. V shed 6 bases, J shed 12 bases, and the junction held 9 bases outside the gene matches. The CDR3 totals 13 residues. The germline gives CDR1 LNHDA, CDR2 SQIVND (reference sequence). Full variable domain (remainder filled in from reference TRBV19 and TRBJ2-1): DGGITQSPKYLFRKEGQNVTLSCEQNLNHDAMYWYRQDPGQGLRLIYYSQIVNDFQKGDIAEGYSVSREKKESFPLTVTSAQKNPTAFYLCASRLAGTDTQFFGPGTRLTVL.

A note on this clonotype: Germline is not matched at one junction end, which may reflect a read error. V usage is TRBV7-3 and J usage is TRBJ2-1; D is perhaps TRBD2 (6 bases). This CDR3 region has 20 residues. CDR1 SGHTA and CDR2 FQGTGA come from the germline V gene. CDR3 nucleotides: TGTGCCAGCAGTTTAACGGGTAGCGGCTACACCGGGGCAGCCTACAATGAGCAGTTCTTC. Encoded protein: CASSLTGSGYTGAAYNEQFF.

This clonotype was recorded at least ten times. This chain uses TRBV6-1 with TRBJ2-7; 7 bases are a match to TRBD1. Germline V gives CDR1 MNHNS, CDR2 SASEGT. With 4 bases clipped from V and 4 bases from J, the junction kept 7 bases outside the gene matches. The CDR3 length is 14 residues. As DNA, the CDR3 is TGTGCCAGCAGTGGAGGGACAGATTTATACGAGCAGTACTTC. Its protein product is CASSGGTDLYEQYF.

This clonotype was seen repeatedly, ten times or more. The chain has TRBV20-1 and TRBJ2-7, with 8 bases identical to TRBD1. CDR1 is DFQATT and CDR2 is SNEGSKA in the germline V gene (reference sequence). CDR3 length equals 14 residues. The junction had 9 bases not matched to a gene; V was cut back by 6 bases and J by 2 bases. In DNA, the CDR3 is TGCAGTGCCCGAGGGGGGACAGGAGCCTACGAGCAGTACTTC. Protein product: CSARGGTGAYEQYF.

The chain couples TRBV10-3 to TRBJ2-5, with 9 bases identical to TRBD1. This CDR3 has 16 amino acids. Germline CDR1 is ENHRY and CDR2 is SYGVKD. The junction had 8 bases not matched to a gene; V was cut back by 2 bases and J by 4 bases. Written as DNA, the CDR3 is TGTGCCATCAGTGAGGCTCCCGGGACAGGGACAGAGACCCAGTACTTC. It codes for CAISEAPGTGTETQYF.

This clonotype was seen ten or more times. J is TRBJ2-5 and V is TRBV7-9; a weak D match, TRBD2 (6 bases). The germline gives CDR1 SEHNR, CDR2 FQNEAQ (reference sequence). This CDR3 comprises 13 residues. Trimming took 0 bases from V and 5 from J, leaving 7 bases between them. CDR3 amino acids: CASSLAGGETQYF. Written as DNA, the CDR3 is TGTGCCAGCAGCTTAGCGGGGGGTGAGACCCAGTACTTC.